There are a few counts of the clone carrying this TCR beta chain. Its antigen is undetermined. Time point meaning: persistent/refractory GD, antithyroid drugs over 5 years with positive TRAb. Construction of the TCR library relied on RNA isolated from PBMCs. The data originate from a study of regulatory T cells in long-lasting Graves disease. CDR3-region Arm-PCR and iRepertoire HTBI primers produced the TCR beta libraries. TCRdb re-analysed the multiplex PCR reads in MiXCR, keeping a single row per CDR3 protein. The top ten hold approximately 8% of the sample, which has about 470,000 distinct CDR3 sequences, roughly 20% seen once. Whole-study findings and limits: Persistent cases of Graves' showed reduced TCR diversity relative to newly diagnosed patients. It was in persistent disease that TRBV28, TRBJ1-2 and TRBJ2-5 were favored.

Trimming took 1 base from V and 4 from J, leaving 10 bases between them. Germline values: CDR1 SGHTA, CDR2 FQGNSA. CDR3 size: 14 residues. The genes are TRBV7-2 and TRBJ1-1; no reliable D call. The source was peripheral blood mononuclear cells (PBMCs), collected when the disease was refractory, from a patient treated with antithyroid drugs. This clonotype was sampled from a female donor with Graves disease. CDR3: CASSLVPLATEAFF. CDR3 bases: TGTGCCAGCAGCTTAGTGCCACTGGCCACTGAAGCTTTCTTT.